The 23 T cell receptor beta chains presented below share a single source sample, sequenced in a study of blood T cell repertoires in COVID-19 (TCRdb year 2020). The library was prepared using the immunoSEQ multiplex PCR assay. As stored in TCRdb, this immuneACCESS dataset retains in-frame rearrangements with V and J assigned. A fraction of the clones does not appear; measured against another copy, unresolved V genes explain less than half of the discrepancy, and the remainder lacks a known reason. The sample yields approximately 170,000 clones; approximately 83% were counted once. The top ten clones comprise around 8.6% of the sample. Material: peripheral blood. The origin of the receptors is a man aged 50-60 years with active or convalescent COVID-19.

The CDR3 region has the DNA TGTGCCAGCAGCTTCACAGGGGGGGACTTCCGGGAGCTGTTTTTT. This sequence encodes CASSFTGGDFRELFF. This rearrangement joins TRBV5-6 to TRBJ2-2; D possibly corresponds to TRBD1 (8 bases). The CDR3 length is 15 residues. Trimming pared 2 bases from V and 9 bases from J, leaving 17 bases between. CDR1 and CDR2 from the germline V gene are SGHDT and YYEEEE.

The chain combines TRBV11-2 with TRBJ2-7; possible D gene TRBD1, 6 bases. This CDR3 comprises 14 residues. Germline V CDR1 and CDR2: SGHAT, FQNNGV. V lost 6 bases, J lost 2 bases, and 14 bases lay in between. CDR3 sequence reads: CASRTPQGTYEQYF. The CDR3 DNA reads as TGTGCCAGCAGAACCCCACAGGGAACCTACGAGCAGTACTTC.

The chain recombines TRBV4-1 with TRBJ1-2, with unresolved D. Germline V gene data show CDR1 as MGHRA and CDR2 as YSYEKL. Deletions cut 0 bases from V and 4 bases from J, with 9 bases between. This CDR3 has 14 amino acids. CDR3 amino acids: CASSQDLAVYGYTF. The CDR3 region has the DNA TGCGCCAGCAGCCAAGATTTGGCAGTCTATGGCTACACCTTC.

The chain uses TRBV5-1 and TRBJ1-2; TRBD1 aligns across 7 bases. Germline lookup yields CDR1 SGHRS and CDR2 YFSETQ. CDR3 length: 14 residues. V dropped 3 bases and J dropped 6; count of bases not matched to a gene: 8. CDR3 coding DNA: TGCGCCAGCAGCTCAAAGGGTGACAGGGATGGCTACACCTTC. It is translated as CASSSKGDRDGYTF.

The chain uses TRBV9 and TRBJ1-6; the D is unclear. The V and J ends lost 0 bases and 7 bases respectively, with 8 bases between them. From germline, CDR1 is SGDLS and CDR2 YYNGEE. The CDR3 sequence is 14 residues long. Written as DNA, the CDR3 is TGTGCCAGCAGCGTAGAAGCGCTCAATTCACCCCTCCACTTT. It yields the protein CASSVEALNSPLHF. The whole variable domain, filled in from reference TRBV9 and TRBJ1-6, reads DSGVTQTPKHLITATGQRVTLRCSPRSGDLSVYWYQQSLDQGLQFLIQYYNGEERAKGNILERFSAQQFPDLHSELNLSSLELGDSALYFCASSVEALNSPLHFGNGTRLTVT.

The V call is TRBV11-2, the J call TRBJ2-7, with D hard to call. The V end was cut by 4 bases, the J end by 2 bases, with 18 bases between. Germline V CDR1 and CDR2: SGHAT, FQNNGV. The CDR3 totals 16 residues. CDR3 region: CASSSPDSTVTYEQYF. DNA for the CDR3: TGTGCCAGCAGCTCCCCCGACTCCACGGTGACCTACGAGCAGTACTTC.

This clone appeared a few times. The V gene is TRBV3-1 (or the pseudogene TRBV3-2), the J gene TRBJ1-5; TRBD1 is a possible D gene (6 bases). There are 14 residues in the CDR3. Trimming pared 1 base from V and 5 bases from J, leaving 9 bases between. The germline V gene has CDR1 LGHDT and CDR2 YNNKEL (reference sequence). Here the CDR3 reads CASSQASGDQPQHF. The CDR3 nucleotides read TGTGCCAGCAGCCAAGCCTCAGGGGATCAGCCCCAGCATTTT.

The chain carries TRBV19 and TRBJ1-5; D might be TRBD1 (5 bases). Germline assignment: CDR1 LNHDA and CDR2 SQIVND (reference sequence). Trimming removed 7 bases at V and 2 bases at J, with 12 bases between. This CDR3 spans 14 amino acids. CDR3 sequence: CASTDSGGNQPQHF. Written as DNA, the CDR3 is TGTGCCAGTACCGACAGTGGGGGCAATCAGCCCCAGCATTTT.

This sequence joins TRBV6-1 and TRBJ2-7, with TRBD1 identical over 10 bases. The CDR3 totals 16 residues. V dropped 4 bases and J dropped 8; count of bases not matched to a gene: 14. Germline V CDR1 and CDR2: MNHNS, SASEGT. The CDR3 DNA reads as TGTGCCAGCAGTGGCCGGGACAGGGGACTCGACTTTCAGCAGTACTTC. This codes for CASSGRDRGLDFQQYF.

This chain uses TRBV6-2 or TRBV6-3 with TRBJ1-1, with D unclear. This CDR3 region has 16 residues. V was trimmed by 3 bases and J by 2 bases, leaving 16 bases between them. Germline values: CDR1 MNHEY, CDR2 SVGEGT. The CDR3 nucleotides read TGTGCCAGCAGTTATAGTCGTTGGAGGGAAAACACTGAAGCTTTCTTT. Protein sequence: CASSYSRWRENTEAFF.

The chain links TRBV10-2 to TRBJ1-1; TRBD1 matches at 10 bases. The CDR3 has 17 amino acids. Germline V gene lookup returns CDR1 WSHSY and CDR2 SAAADI. The V gene end was trimmed by 3 bases and the J gene end by 10 bases; junction bases not matched to a gene: 17. The CDR3 protein is CASSDLGSDRGQVGAFF. The CDR3 DNA reads TGCGCCAGCAGTGATTTGGGTAGCGACAGGGGGCAGGTGGGAGCTTTCTTT.

The V and J genes are TRBV11-3 and TRBJ2-3; a possible D gene is TRBD2 (6 bases). With 3 bases removed from V and 3 bases from J, the gap between germline ends came to 10 bases. The CDR3 runs to 14 residues. The germline V gene has CDR1 SGHNT and CDR2 YENEEA. The CDR3 spells CASSLTRSTDTQYF. CDR3 coding DNA: TGTGCCAGCAGCTTGACTAGATCGACAGATACGCAGTATTTT.

This chain connects TRBV5-1 to TRBJ2-3, with D unresolved. V was shortened by 4 bases and J by 3 bases, with 12 bases between the two germline ends. Per germline, CDR1 SGHRS and CDR2 YFSETQ. CDR3 length: 14 residues. In DNA form, the CDR3 reads TGCGCCAGCAGCGGCGGAAGCATTACAGATACGCAGTATTTT. Protein: CASSGGSITDTQYF.

The chain links TRBV9 to TRBJ2-7; TRBD1 might be the D (6 bases). Between the trimmed V and J ends, which lost 6 bases and 0 bases, there was a span of 13 bases. From germline, CDR1 is SGDLS and CDR2 YYNGEE. CDR3 size: 14 residues. Written as DNA, the CDR3 is TGTGCCAGCAACCCGACAGGAACCTCCTACGAGCAGTACTTC. Translating it yields CASNPTGTSYEQYF.

The chain recombines TRBV7-9 with TRBJ2-3, with D unresolved. This CDR3 is built from 12 residues. Germline CDR1 SEHNR, CDR2 FQNEAQ (reference sequence). Deletions cut 6 bases from V and 1 base from J, with 5 bases between. The CDR3 DNA sequence: TGTGCCAGCAGTACGGGCACAGATACGCAGTATTTT. Its protein product is CASSTGTDTQYF.

V is TRBV6-1 and J is TRBJ1-6; TRBD1 agrees at 8 bases. Germline values: CDR1 MNHNS, CDR2 SASEGT. V gave up 2 bases and J gave up 7 bases; unmatched junction bases: 4. There are 15 residues in the CDR3. CDR3: CASSESTGVNSPLHF. The DNA for the CDR3 is TGTGCCAGCAGTGAATCGACAGGGGTGAATTCACCCCTCCACTTT.

This clone was picked up one time. A read error may produce the germline difference seen at one junction end. The chain joins TRBV11-2 to TRBJ2-7; TRBD1 aligns across 9 bases. Germline V gene data show CDR1 as SGHAT and CDR2 as FQNNGV. The CDR3 is 12 amino acids. In DNA, the CDR3 is TGTGCCAGCAGTAGTGTAGGGACAGGGCCGTCCTTT. Its protein product is CASSSVGTGPSF.

The chain joins TRBV29-1 to TRBJ1-1; TRBD1 aligns across 11 bases. Germline-derived CDR1 and CDR2 are SQVTM and ANQGSEA. The CDR3 is 14 amino acids. With V trimmed by 6 bases and J by 5 bases, 8 bases remained unmatched. The CDR3 reads CSVAAGTGGTEAFF. Here the CDR3 DNA reads TGCAGCGTAGCCGCCGGGACAGGGGGGACTGAAGCTTTCTTT.

The chain carries TRBV6-1 and TRBJ1-4; D ambiguous. The CDR3 spans 13 residues. Trimming shortened V by 8 bases and J by 5 bases, and 12 bases separated the two germline ends. CDR1 is MNHNS, CDR2 SASEGT, per germline. CDR3 sequence (DNA): TGTGCCAGCCGCGGTCCTCAAAATGAAAAACTGTTTTTT. This codes for CASRGPQNEKLFF.

This clone was found once. This rearrangement joins TRBV7-9 to TRBJ2-7; the D is unclear. The CDR3 contains 15 residues. Germline CDR1 SEHNR, CDR2 FQNEAQ (reference sequence). The V end was cut by 1 base, the J end by 4 bases, with 14 bases between. DNA for the CDR3: TGTGCCAGCAGCTTAGTCCGACTGGCCCCTTACGAGCAGTACTTC. It encodes CASSLVRLAPYEQYF.

The chain carries TRBV3-1 (or the pseudogene TRBV3-2) and TRBJ2-3; 12 nucleotides agree with TRBD2. V dropped 4 bases and J dropped 2; count of bases not matched to a gene: 22. The V gene's germline CDR1 is LGHDT and CDR2 YNNKEL (reference sequence). This CDR3 contains 22 residues. The CDR3 nucleotides read TGTGCCAGCAGCCCCGGACTAGCGGGATTGTCTTTACACACGGGAGACACAGATACGCAGTATTTT. Amino acids: CASSPGLAGLSLHTGDTDTQYF.

The rearrangement links TRBV7-9 to TRBJ2-5; 12 bases fit TRBD2. CDR3 size: 15 residues. From germline, CDR1 is SEHNR and CDR2 FQNEAQ (reference sequence). With 8 bases clipped from V and 5 bases from J, the junction kept 9 bases outside the gene matches. In nucleotides, the CDR3 is TGTGCCAGCCGTTCTAGCGGGGGGGCCGGTGAGACCCAGTACTTC. Amino acid sequence: CASRSSGGAGETQYF.

The chain is built from TRBV7-3 and TRBJ2-1; 7 bases align to TRBD2. CDR3 length: 13 residues. Germline V gives CDR1 SGHTA, CDR2 FQGTGA. The V gene end was trimmed by 5 bases and the J gene end by 4 bases; junction bases not matched to a gene: 2. As DNA, the CDR3 is TGTGCCAGCAGCAGTAGCGGGTACAATGAGCAGTTCTTC. Translation: CASSSSGYNEQFF. Complete variable domain (other parts from reference TRBV7-3 and TRBJ2-1): GAGVSQTPSNKVTEKGKYVELRCDPISGHTALYWYRQSLGQGPEFLIYFQGTGAADDSGLPNDRFFAVRPEGSVSTLKIQRTERGDSAVYLCASSSSGYNEQFFGPGTRLTVL.